The 10 T cell receptor beta chains reported below all come from one sample, sequenced in a study of T-cell memory formation after mild COVID-19. TCRdb processed the 5' RACE reads anew with MiXCR; each CDR3 protein has one entry. The table has approximately 250,000 distinct CDR3 sequences, roughly 15% seen once. The sequenced sample was PBMCs or a T cell subset sorted from them (not recorded which). The receptors were gathered from an adult woman who had mild COVID-19 (a few samples of this study predate the infection). Cell type and time point are not known.

This clonotype was seen a handful of times. This rearrangement joins TRBV20-1 to TRBJ1-1; possible D gene TRBD1, 5 bases. The V gene's germline CDR1 is DFQATT and CDR2 SNEGSKA (reference sequence). V was trimmed by 2 bases and J by 5 bases, leaving 12 bases between them. The CDR3 is 13 residues long. The CDR3 region is CSARLREWTEAFF. The CDR3 coding sequence is TGCAGTGCTAGACTCAGGGAGTGGACTGAAGCTTTCTTT.

There are a few counts of this clonotype. The CDR3 sequence is CSVGDRVGEKLFF. CDR3 sequence (DNA): TGCAGCGTGGGGGACAGGGTAGGCGAAAAACTGTTTTTT. The rearrangement uses TRBV29-1 and TRBJ1-4; 9 bases are shared with TRBD1. The CDR3 has 13 amino acids. Germline CDR1 and CDR2: SQVTM and ANQGSEA. The V and J ends lost 6 bases and 8 bases, in that order; junction bases with no gene match: 7.

This clonotype was picked up a small number of times. The chain has TRBV6-2 or TRBV6-3 and TRBJ2-7; 10 bases are a match to TRBD2. Trimming cost V 6 bases and J 4 bases; bases outside gene matches: 12. CDR3 length equals 16 residues. Germline CDR1 MNHEY, CDR2 SVGEGT. Here the CDR3 DNA reads TGTGCCAGCAGACGCCTTGGACTAGCGGAAATTTACGAGCAGTACTTC. This gives the protein CASRRLGLAEIYEQYF.

This clonotype was observed a handful of times. The chain uses TRBV6-5 and TRBJ2-1; 9 bases align to TRBD2. This CDR3 contains 15 residues. Per the germline V gene, CDR1 is MNHEY and CDR2 is SVGAGI. J gave up 6 bases and V 2 bases, and 5 bases lay outside the gene matches. For the CDR3, the DNA is TGTGCCAGCAGTTACGCCAGCGGGAGGTTCAATGAGCAGTTCTTC. Translation gives CASSYASGRFNEQFF.

The genes are TRBV5-5 and TRBJ2-5, with 7 positions matching TRBD2. V shed 7 bases, J shed 5 bases, and the junction held 8 bases outside the gene matches. The germline V gene has CDR1 SGHKS and CDR2 YYEKEE (reference sequence). This CDR3 is 13 amino acids long. The CDR3 DNA is TGTGCCAGCTTGAGAGCGGGGAGGGAGACCCAGTACTTC. It specifies CASLRAGRETQYF. Supplemented by reference TRBV5-5 and TRBJ2-5, the full variable domain reads DAGVTQSPTHLIKTRGQQVTLRCSPISGHKSVSWYQQVLGQGPQFIFQYYEKEERGRGNFPDRFSARQFPNYSSELNVNALLLGDSALYLCASLRAGRETQYFGPGTRLLVL.

The genes are TRBV7-2 and TRBJ2-5; possible D gene TRBD1, 6 bases. Germline V CDR1 and CDR2: SGHTA, FQGNSA. The CDR3 sequence is 16 residues long. Trimming pared 4 bases from V and 0 bases from J, leaving 15 bases between. CDR3 sequence: CASSYRTDVHQETQYF. CDR3 nucleotides: TGTGCCAGCAGCTACAGGACAGACGTTCACCAAGAGACCCAGTACTTC.

The gene calls are TRBV2 and TRBJ1-1, with D possibly being TRBD1 (5 bases). Trimming stripped 3 bases from V and 5 bases from J, with 16 bases between. Germline CDR1 and CDR2: SNHLY and FYNNEI. This CDR3 has 15 amino acids. The CDR3 reads CASSELQGRATEAFF. The DNA for the CDR3 is TGTGCCAGCAGTGAGTTGCAGGGAAGAGCAACTGAAGCTTTCTTT.

This clonotype was observed a few times. The genes are TRBV7-2 and TRBJ1-2; D unclear. Germline loops: CDR1 SGHTA, CDR2 FQGNSA. With 4 bases removed from V and 8 bases from J, the gap between germline ends came to 11 bases. This CDR3 has 12 residues. The DNA for the CDR3 is TGTGCCAGCAGCTCAACCCCCAGGGGCTACACCTTC. Protein sequence: CASSSTPRGYTF.

This clonotype was recorded many times. CDR3 nucleotides: TGTGCCAGCAGCTCATCCCGCCCCGGAGATACGCAGTATTTT. It specifies CASSSSRPGDTQYF. The V gene is TRBV7-3, the J gene TRBJ2-3; D call uncertain. The length of the CDR3 is 14 residues. The germline V and J ends were trimmed by 4 bases and 5 bases, with 13 bases remaining between them. Germline V CDR1 and CDR2: SGHTA, FQGTGA.

This clonotype was observed a few times. The chain couples TRBV30 to TRBJ1-2, with D perhaps matching TRBD1 (5 bases). The CDR3 consists of 12 residues. CDR1 GTSNPN and CDR2 SVGIG come from the germline V gene (reference sequence). The V end lost 1 base, the J end lost 5 bases, and 8 bases lay between the germline ends. Written as DNA, the CDR3 is TGTGCCTGGAGTGCCCAGGGATATGGCTACACCTTC. Translating gives CAWSAQGYGYTF.